The entry below gives a single T cell receptor beta chain sequence along with its context. This sample stems from a study of shared clonotypes between healthy human individuals. Overall study: Donors had three CD4 naive, three CD4 memory, two CD8 naive and one CD8 memory plate apiece.

Trimming removed 1 base from V and 7 bases from J, with 7 bases in between. Germline V gives CDR1 SGHTA, CDR2 FQGNSA. This CDR3 has 13 residues. Replicate sorted-subset PCRs were loaded with around 200 ng DNA, about 28,000 T cell genomes. TCRdb keeps only in-frame clones here, not all; method: immunoSEQ multiplex PCR. The table records about 1 million clones, around 74% of them present only once. The specimen sequenced was memory CD4+ T cells sorted from blood. Regarding subset: CD45RA-negative fraction. This receptor was obtained from a young man in good health. The chain joins TRBV7-2 to TRBJ2-2; D remains ambiguous. The CDR3 protein is CASSLDRIGELFF. In DNA, the CDR3 is TGTGCCAGCAGCTTAGATAGGATCGGGGAGCTGTTTTTT.